This TCR beta chain derives from a study of technical replicates of blood from a few donors. Produced via immunoSEQ multiplex PCR; TCRdb's table is partial and in-frame only. The sample yields some 10,000 clones, less than 95% seen once. The sequencing input was PBMCs. The TCR originated in a human donor in good health.

The CDR3 spells CASSQGLAGANEQFF. DNA for the CDR3: TGCGCCAGCAGCCAAGGACTAGCGGGAGCGAATGAGCAGTTCTTC. This rearrangement joins TRBV4-1 to TRBJ2-1, with TRBD2 matching over 12 bases. The CDR3 is 15 amino acids. Germline-derived CDR1 and CDR2 are MGHRA and YSYEKL. The V gene end was trimmed by 1 base and the J gene end by 7 bases; junction bases not matched to a gene: 2.